The 16 T cell receptor beta chains below were found in one sample sequenced in a study of cytomegalovirus exposure and HLA in healthy donors. The PCR employed 60 Vbeta primers together with 13 Jbeta primers. Here immunoSEQ multiplex PCR was the method, and the copy in TCRdb shows in-frame clones only, minus some. Of 150,000 to 200,000 clones listed, 82% were seen once; the top ten hold about 1.6%. Sequenced material: PBMCs. Receptors originate from a girl aged 10-17 years in good health and CMV-seropositive.

The chain uses TRBV25-1 and TRBJ2-5; 10 nucleotides match TRBD1. Per germline, CDR1 MGHDK and CDR2 SYGVNS. The CDR3 sequence is 15 residues long. Trimming took 7 bases from V and 0 from J; bases not matched to a gene: 5. The CDR3 DNA is TGTGCCAGCACCCCGGGACAGGGGTACCAAGAGACCCAGTACTTC. It yields the protein CASTPGQGYQETQYF.

This clone showed up just a few times. The rearrangement links TRBV19 to TRBJ2-3; TRBD1 agrees at 11 bases. Germline V gives CDR1 LNHDA, CDR2 SQIVND (reference sequence). The CDR3 totals 15 residues. V gave up 0 bases and J gave up 4 bases; unmatched junction bases: 0. Here the CDR3 reads CASSIEGQGADTQYF. The CDR3 nucleotides read TGTGCCAGTAGTATAGAGGGACAGGGGGCAGATACGCAGTATTTT. The full variable domain, with the rest looked up from reference TRBV19 and TRBJ2-3, is DGGITQSPKYLFRKEGQNVTLSCEQNLNHDAMYWYRQDPGQGLRLIYYSQIVNDFQKGDIAEGYSVSREKKESFPLTVTSAQKNPTAFYLCASSIEGQGADTQYFGPGTRLTVL.

The genes are TRBV6-1 and TRBJ2-7, with 8 bases lining up with TRBD1. The length of the CDR3 is 13 residues. V shed 6 bases and J 4 bases; nucleotides not matched to a gene: 5. CDR1 and CDR2 (germline): MNHNS, SASEGT. CDR3 sequence reads: CASRWTGIYEQYF. In DNA form, the CDR3 reads TGTGCCAGCAGATGGACAGGGATATACGAGCAGTACTTC.

This clone has only one observation. The chain uses TRBV7-9 and TRBJ2-7; TRBD1 matches at 10 bases. V lost 3 bases to trimming and J lost 0 bases; unmatched junction nucleotides: 5. Germline-derived CDR1 and CDR2 are SEHNR and FQNEAQ (reference sequence). CDR3 length: 16 amino acids. CDR3 sequence: CASSFRTGGLSYEQYF. The CDR3 bases are TGTGCCAGCAGCTTTCGGACAGGGGGGCTCTCCTACGAGCAGTACTTC.

The rearrangement uses TRBV14 and TRBJ1-2, with 8 bases lining up with TRBD1. This CDR3 spans 13 amino acids. The V and J ends lost 6 bases and 8 bases, in that order; junction bases with no gene match: 8. The germline V gene has CDR1 SGHDN and CDR2 FVKESK. CDR3: CASRYSGTGGYTF. The DNA of the CDR3 is TGTGCCAGCAGGTATTCCGGGACAGGAGGCTACACCTTC. The entire variable domain, with the rest obtained from reference TRBV14 and TRBJ1-2, is as follows: EAGVTQFPSHSVIEKGQTVTLRCDPISGHDNLYWYRRVMGKEIKFLLHFVKESKQDESGMPNNRFLAERTGGTYSTLKVQPAELEDSGVYFCASRYSGTGGYTFGSGTRLTVV.

The chain has TRBV29-1 and TRBJ2-5, with D tentatively TRBD1 (6 bases). Germline V lookup: CDR1 SQVTM, CDR2 ANQGSEA. V was pared by 2 bases and J by 2 bases, with 12 bases between. The CDR3 covers 14 residues. CDR3 nucleotide sequence: TGCAGCGTTGAACCAGGGGATTTACAAGAGACCCAGTACTTC. This translates into CSVEPGDLQETQYF. Supplemented by reference TRBV29-1 and TRBJ2-5, the full variable domain reads SAVISQKPSRDICQRGTSLTIQCQVDSQVTMMFWYRQQPGQSLTLIATANQGSEATYESGFVIDKFPISRPNLTFSTLTVSNMSPEDSSIYLCSVEPGDLQETQYFGPGTRLLVL.

The chain couples TRBV28 to TRBJ1-2, with a tentative D call TRBD1 (6 bases). CDR1 MDHEN and CDR2 SYDVKM come from the germline V gene. This CDR3 is 14 amino acids long. V was pared by 2 bases and J by 8 bases, with 15 bases between. CDR3 DNA sequence: TGTGCCAGCAGTTTAGGGACACTGCAGAGGGGCTACACCTTC. It is translated as CASSLGTLQRGYTF.

The rearrangement links TRBV28 to TRBJ2-3, with TRBD2 identical over 10 bases. Germline V gene data show CDR1 as MDHEN and CDR2 as SYDVKM. The ends lost 2 bases at V and 7 bases at J; junction bases unmatched: 3. The CDR3 length is 14 residues. Here the CDR3 reads CASSLLAGDHTQYF. Here the CDR3 DNA reads TGTGCCAGCAGTTTACTAGCGGGGGACCATACGCAGTATTTT.

The V and J genes are TRBV5-1 and TRBJ1-2; TRBD1 matches at 9 bases. V was clipped by 7 bases and J by 8 bases; unmatched bases: 9. The CDR3 is 13 residues long. The V gene's germline CDR1 is SGHRS and CDR2 YFSETQ. For the CDR3, the DNA is TGCGCCAGCGGCACAACAGGGGGCCAAGGCTACACCTTC. Translated: CASGTTGGQGYTF. Full variable domain (rest looked up from reference TRBV5-1 and TRBJ1-2): KAGVTQTPRYLIKTRGQQVTLSCSPISGHRSVSWYQQTPGQGLQFLFEYFSETQRNKGNFPGRFSGRQFSNSRSEMNVSTLELGDSALYLCASGTTGGQGYTFGSGTRLTVV.

The V call is TRBV27, the J call TRBJ2-7, with 7 bases lining up with TRBD1. V lost 8 bases and J lost 2; bases outside the gene matches: 9. Germline assignment: CDR1 MNHEY and CDR2 SMNVEV (reference sequence). The CDR3 runs to 14 residues. CDR3 DNA: TGTGCCAGCCCCCGCCGACAGGGCACCTACGAGCAGTACTTC. It is translated as CASPRRQGTYEQYF.

This chain links TRBV6-5 with TRBJ2-3; D gene ambiguous. CDR1 and CDR2 from the germline V gene are MNHEY and SVGAGI. The CDR3 has 13 amino acids. The V gene lost 10 bases and the J gene lost 4 bases, with 15 bases spanning the gap. The DNA for the CDR3 is TGTGCCACCCATCCCCATAGATCAGATACGCAGTATTTT. Translated, it gives CATHPHRSDTQYF.

This clone has a handful of counts. V gene TRBV28 combines with J gene TRBJ1-2; possibly TRBD1 for D (6 bases). V was shortened by 4 bases and J by 7 bases, with 13 bases between the two germline ends. This CDR3 has 13 amino acids. CDR1 and CDR2 from the germline V gene are MDHEN and SYDVKM. The CDR3 loop is CASSSYRASGYTF. The CDR3 DNA follows: TGTGCCAGCAGTTCGTACAGGGCCTCTGGCTACACCTTC.

The V call is TRBV13, the J call TRBJ2-7; 9 nucleotides align to TRBD1. V dropped 5 bases and J dropped 2; count of bases not matched to a gene: 10. Germline assignment: CDR1 PRHDT and CDR2 FYEKMQ (reference sequence). CDR3 length: 16 amino acids. CDR3 sequence: CASSTQSRDRAYEQYF. The CDR3 DNA is TGTGCCAGCAGCACCCAGTCGAGGGACAGGGCCTACGAGCAGTACTTC. Combining the CDR3 with reference TRBV13 and TRBJ2-7 gives the whole variable domain AAGVIQSPRHLIKEKRETATLKCYPIPRHDTVYWYQQGPGQDPQFLISFYEKMQSDKGSIPDRFSAQQFSDYHSELNMSSLELGDSALYFCASSTQSRDRAYEQYFGPGTRLTVT.

The gene calls are TRBV6-5 and TRBJ2-7, with 7 bases identical to TRBD2. The trim removed 1 base at V and 2 bases at J, leaving 5 bases unmatched. The V gene's germline CDR1 is MNHEY and CDR2 SVGAGI. The CDR3 spans 15 residues. The CDR3 loop reads CASSYWSSGTYEQYF. DNA of the CDR3: TGTGCCAGCAGTTACTGGTCTAGCGGAACCTACGAGCAGTACTTC.

This clone was counted only a few times. The chain links TRBV18 to TRBJ2-1, with TRBD2 as a possible D gene (7 bases). The CDR3 consists of 15 residues. Trimming removed 1 base at V and 9 bases at J, with 16 bases between. Germline CDR1 and CDR2: KGHSH and LQKENI. The CDR3 here is CASSPRGGLYVEQFF. DNA of the CDR3: TGTGCCAGCTCACCACGGGGGGGCCTTTATGTTGAGCAGTTCTTC.

This clone has just a few counts. The chain is built from TRBV7-8 and TRBJ1-5; TRBD1 matches 7 bases. There are 14 residues in the CDR3. Germline V gene sequence: CDR1 SGHVS, CDR2 FQNEAQ. Losses at the gene ends were 6 bases for V and 5 bases for J; bases not matched to a gene: 7. CDR3 residues: CASRETGNYQPQHF. CDR3 nucleotides: TGTGCCAGCAGGGAGACAGGGAACTATCAGCCCCAGCATTTT.